The 25 T cell receptor beta chains reported below all come from one sample, sequenced in a study of technical replicates of blood from several donors. The repertoire was sequenced with immunoSEQ multiplex PCR; TCRdb's copy has only in-frame clones and lacks some. The sample includes more than 75,000 clones, roughly 95% of them seen just once. Sequencing was performed on T cells isolated from PBMCs. These receptor sequences come from a human donor in good health.

The chain joins TRBV9 to TRBJ2-7; 8 bases map to TRBD1. Germline-derived CDR1 and CDR2 are SGDLS and YYNGEE. The CDR3 has 14 residues. J lost 0 bases, V lost 2 bases, and 1 base had no gene match. CDR3 amino acids: CASSVTGDSYEQYF. The DNA of the CDR3 is TGTGCCAGCAGCGTGACAGGGGACTCCTACGAGCAGTACTTC.

V gene TRBV9 combines with J gene TRBJ2-4, with D possibly matching TRBD1 (6 bases). Trimming shortened V by 3 bases and J by 3 bases, and 13 bases separated the two germline ends. In germline, CDR1 is SGDLS, CDR2 YYNGEE. This CDR3 comprises 15 residues. CDR3 nucleotide sequence: TGTGCCAGCAGCGAAGGCACAGGGTACAAAAACATTCAGTACTTC. Encoded protein: CASSEGTGYKNIQYF.

The rearrangement links TRBV4-2 to TRBJ2-1; 8 bases map to TRBD2. This CDR3 is built from 15 residues. With 7 bases clipped from V and 5 bases from J, the junction kept 10 bases outside the gene matches. CDR1 LGHNA and CDR2 YNFKEQ come from the germline V gene. CDR3 in amino acids: CASTDLPGGDNEQFF. In DNA, the CDR3 is TGTGCCAGCACCGATCTTCCGGGGGGGGACAATGAGCAGTTCTTC.

V and J are TRBV2 and TRBJ2-7, with 8 bases fitting TRBD2. CDR1 and CDR2 (germline): SNHLY, FYNNEI. The junction had 18 bases not matched to a gene; V was cut back by 6 bases and J by 5 bases. The CDR3 has 17 amino acids. CDR3 in amino acids: CASREGVVLAGQHEQYF. CDR3 DNA: TGTGCCAGCAGGGAGGGTGTGGTCCTAGCGGGTCAGCACGAGCAGTACTTC. The whole variable domain, filled in from reference TRBV2 and TRBJ2-7, reads EPEVTQTPSHQVTQMGQEVILRCVPISNHLYFYWYRQILGQKVEFLVSFYNNEISEKSEIFDDQFSVERPDGSNFTLKIRSTKLEDSAMYFCASREGVVLAGQHEQYFGPGTRLTVT.

DNA of the CDR3: TGTGCCAGCAGCCAAGGGCTGAGCGGGGATACCTACGAGCAGTACTTC. Its translation is CASSQGLSGDTYEQYF. The chain couples TRBV4-2 to TRBJ2-7, with 7 nucleotides matching TRBD2. J was trimmed by 2 bases and V by 1 base; bases with no gene match: 8. This CDR3 region has 16 residues. The germline V gene encodes CDR1 LGHNA and CDR2 YNFKEQ.

The chain links TRBV6-5 to TRBJ1-2; D unclear. V was cut by 0 bases and J by 2 bases, with 4 bases left in between. Germline assignment: CDR1 MNHEY and CDR2 SVGAGI. The CDR3 has 13 amino acids. CDR3 amino acids: CASSYSLNYGYTF. The CDR3 DNA reads as TGTGCCAGCAGTTACTCTCTGAACTATGGCTACACCTTC.

This chain connects TRBV6-5 to TRBJ2-1; TRBD2 matches at 12 bases. Per germline, CDR1 MNHEY and CDR2 SVGAGI. The V segment lost 0 bases and the J segment 8 bases; nucleotides outside the gene matches: 2. This CDR3 has 15 residues. The CDR3 DNA reads as TGTGCCAGCAGTTACTCGACTAGCGGGAGATATGAGCAGTTCTTC. It specifies CASSYSTSGRYEQFF.

J is TRBJ2-3 and V is TRBV25-1; D is perhaps TRBD2 (5 bases). Trimming took off 2 bases at V and 2 bases at J, with 14 bases between the two ends. Germline CDR1 is MGHDK and CDR2 is SYGVNS. There are 16 residues in the CDR3. CDR3 residues: CASSEHPDSDTDTQYF. CDR3 bases: TGTGCCAGCAGTGAACACCCGGATAGCGACACAGATACGCAGTATTTT.

The chain carries TRBV4-3 and TRBJ1-1; no reliable D call. V lost 0 bases and J lost 8, with 13 bases in between. CDR1 is LGHNA, CDR2 YSLEER, per germline. CDR3 length equals 14 residues. CDR3 DNA sequence: TGCGCCAGCAGCCAAGATCCTAGTTCACGGGAAGCTTTCTTT. Protein product: CASSQDPSSREAFF.

This sequence joins TRBV6-5 and TRBJ2-2; possible D gene TRBD2, 6 bases. CDR1 is MNHEY, CDR2 SVGAGI, per germline. V was shortened by 4 bases and J by 3 bases, with 9 bases between the two germline ends. This CDR3 is built from 14 residues. The CDR3 loop reads CASSSAGYTGELFF. CDR3 coding DNA: TGTGCCAGCAGTTCCGCGGGATACACCGGGGAGCTGTTTTTT.

The J gene is TRBJ1-4, the V gene TRBV4-3; D is unresolved. Germline lookup yields CDR1 LGHNA and CDR2 YSLEER. With 3 bases removed from V and 4 bases from J, the gap between germline ends came to 27 bases. The CDR3 runs to 20 residues. The CDR3 DNA reads as TGCGCCAGCAGCCAGGAGGTCCAATCCGCTACCTGGCGGGATAATGAAAAACTGTTTTTT. Amino acids: CASSQEVQSATWRDNEKLFF.

This clone appeared once. This chain links TRBV5-1 with TRBJ1-4; D is unclear. V was shortened by 0 bases and J by 4 bases, with 4 bases between the two germline ends. CDR3 length: 13 amino acids. The germline gives CDR1 SGHRS, CDR2 YFSETQ. The CDR3 region has the DNA TGCGCCAGCAGCTTGGATCTTAATGAAAAACTGTTTTTT. This gives the protein CASSLDLNEKLFF.

This chain joins TRBV4-3 and TRBJ2-5, with D possibly TRBD1 on 6 matching bases. The CDR3 runs to 13 residues. CDR1 is LGHNA, CDR2 YSLEER, per germline. The V end was cut by 4 bases, the J end by 5 bases, with 11 bases between. CDR3 bases: TGCGCCAGCAGCCGGACAGTGGAGGAGACCCAGTACTTC. This encodes CASSRTVEETQYF.

This chain connects TRBV7-9 to TRBJ1-1; D gene uncertain. V shed 3 bases and J shed 0 bases, with 5 bases lying between them. Germline CDR1 and CDR2: SEHNR and FQNEAQ (reference sequence). The CDR3 spans 13 residues. The CDR3 DNA sequence: TGTGCCAGCAGCTTCAACATGAACACTGAAGCTTTCTTT. It specifies CASSFNMNTEAFF.

This chain links TRBV25-1 with TRBJ1-2; 9 bases fit TRBD1. Germline V gene sequence: CDR1 MGHDK, CDR2 SYGVNS. The CDR3 runs to 15 residues. J lost 6 bases, V lost 5 bases, and 10 bases had no gene match. CDR3 sequence (DNA): TGTGCCAGCAGTCCCGACGCCGGGACAGGGAATGGCTACACCTTC. This gives the protein CASSPDAGTGNGYTF.

The V call is TRBV7-8, the J call TRBJ1-4, with TRBD1 identical over 7 bases. This CDR3 spans 14 amino acids. Trimming cost V 4 bases and J 8 bases; bases outside gene matches: 7. CDR1 is SGHVS, CDR2 FQNEAQ, per germline. The CDR3 sequence is CASSWRGLKEKLFF. Written as DNA, the CDR3 is TGTGCCAGCAGCTGGAGGGGGCTGAAAGAAAAACTGTTTTTT.

This chain links TRBV9 with TRBJ2-5; 8 bases are shared with TRBD2. V was pared by 0 bases and J by 2 bases, with 9 bases of the junction left unmatched. The CDR3 extends over 17 amino acids. Germline V gene data show CDR1 as SGDLS and CDR2 as YYNGEE. The CDR3 DNA follows: TGTGCCAGCAGCGTAGCATTGGAGGCGGGAGGACAAGAGACCCAGTACTTC. This encodes CASSVALEAGGQETQYF. The full variable domain, rest sourced from reference TRBV9 and TRBJ2-5, is DSGVTQTPKHLITATGQRVTLRCSPRSGDLSVYWYQQSLDQGLQFLIQYYNGEERAKGNILERFSAQQFPDLHSELNLSSLELGDSALYFCASSVALEAGGQETQYFGPGTRLLVL.

J is TRBJ2-7 and V is TRBV27; 8 positions match TRBD2. Germline CDR1 reads MNHEY; CDR2 reads SMNVEV (reference sequence). The CDR3 totals 13 residues. The junction had 5 bases not matched to a gene; V was cut back by 8 bases and J by 2 bases. The CDR3 protein is CASSTSVTYEQYF. CDR3 DNA: TGTGCCAGCTCGACTAGCGTGACCTACGAGCAGTACTTC.

The rearrangement links TRBV15 to TRBJ2-5; 7 positions agree with TRBD2. The junction had 4 bases not matched to a gene; V was cut back by 3 bases and J by 3 bases. This CDR3 is built from 14 residues. CDR1 and CDR2 from the germline V gene are LNHNV and YYDKDF (reference sequence). DNA for the CDR3: TGTGCCACCAGCAGGAAGCTAGCGGAAGAGACCCAGTACTTC. Translation gives CATSRKLAEETQYF.

The CDR3 DNA sequence: TGTGCCACTACTGAAGCTTTCTTT. Translation: CATTEAFF. The V gene is TRBV19, the J gene TRBJ1-1; D unresolved. Trimming cost V 10 bases and J 5 bases, with 2 bases left between them. The CDR3 runs 8 residues. The V gene's germline CDR1 is LNHDA and CDR2 SQIVND (reference sequence).

The chain links TRBV11-2 to TRBJ1-1; TRBD1 matches 8 bases. Losses at the gene ends were 5 bases for V and 4 bases for J; bases not matched to a gene: 9. The CDR3 is made up of 15 amino acids. The V gene's germline CDR1 is SGHAT and CDR2 FQNNGV. DNA for the CDR3: TGTGCCAGCAGCGAAGGACAGGGAAGGGGCACTGAAGCTTTCTTT. This encodes CASSEGQGRGTEAFF.

V usage is TRBV14 and J usage is TRBJ2-6; no reliable D call. The V end lost 4 bases, the J end lost 5 bases, and 9 bases lay between the germline ends. The CDR3 totals 14 residues. Germline assignment: CDR1 SGHDN and CDR2 FVKESK. The CDR3 DNA reads as TGTGCCAGCAGCCTGACTGCCTGGGCCAACGTCCTGACTTTC. It specifies CASSLTAWANVLTF.

The chain is built from TRBV6-4 and TRBJ2-3; D is perhaps TRBD2 (6 bases). The germline V gene encodes CDR1 MRHNA and CDR2 SNTAGT. The CDR3 spans 14 residues. The V gene lost 2 bases and the J gene lost 4 bases, with 10 bases spanning the gap. CDR3 loop: CASSDRPGADTQYF. As DNA, the CDR3 is TGTGCCAGCAGTGACAGGCCGGGGGCAGATACGCAGTATTTT.

V usage is TRBV2 and J usage is TRBJ2-7; maybe TRBD1 (5 bases). Trimming cost V 6 bases and J 3 bases, with 9 bases left between them. There are 12 residues in the CDR3. Germline V gives CDR1 SNHLY, CDR2 FYNNEI. The DNA for the CDR3 is TGTGCCAGCAGGGGGCCCCTCTACGAGCAGTACTTC. Translation gives CASRGPLYEQYF.

The table lists this clone with a few counts. V is TRBV19 and J is TRBJ2-4; 7 bases are shared with TRBD2. Germline V gene lookup returns CDR1 LNHDA and CDR2 SQIVND (reference sequence). Losses at the gene ends were 6 bases for V and 9 bases for J; bases not matched to a gene: 11. This CDR3 is built from 14 residues. Here the CDR3 reads CASSLPMGGSIQYF. In DNA, the CDR3 is TGTGCCAGTAGCCTCCCAATGGGAGGGAGCATTCAGTACTTC.